This T cell receptor beta chain comes out of a study of memory B cells and T cells in multiple sclerosis. General study results and limits: Compartments had unequal clone-set sizes, affecting shared clonotype counts.

In the case of this clone: Antigen: not known.

Germline CDR1 reads MDHEN; CDR2 reads SYDVKM. CDR3 length equals 15 residues. V lost 1 base and J 8 bases, leaving 14 bases between the germline ends. CFSE-dim autoproliferating and CFSE-high non-proliferating T cells from unstimulated culture were sequenced separately. Cultures began with roughly 5x10^7 CFSE-labeled PBMCs, unstimulated for roughly seven days, with replicate wells pooled. CFSE at roughly 0.51 uM labeled the PBMCs, which were then cultured unstimulated. Using immunoSEQ multiplex PCR, the repertoire was profiled, and TCRdb retains in-frame clones only, with some absent. This table has over 35,000 clones, 82% appearing once.

This clonotype was obtained from a human donor with multiple sclerosis. Sequencing was done on a sample of PBMCs from blood kept in culture. The J gene is TRBJ1-4, the V gene TRBV28, with a weak D call TRBD1 (6 bases). CDR3 region: CASSLSVRGREKLFF. CDR3 DNA sequence: TGTGCCAGCAGTTTATCGGTCCGGGGGCGGGAAAAACTGTTTTTT. Full variable domain (outside the CDR3, taken from reference TRBV28 and TRBJ1-4): DVKVTQSSRYLVKRTGEKVFLECVQDMDHENMFWYRQDPGLGLRLIYFSYDVKMKEKGDIPEGYSVSREKKERFSLILESASTNQTSMYLCASSLSVRGREKLFFGSGTQLSVL.